What follows are 24 T cell receptor beta chains derived from one specimen sequenced in a study of cytomegalovirus exposure and HLA in healthy donors. This PCR relied on a set of 60 Vbeta primers and 13 Jbeta primers. Sequenced by immunoSEQ multiplex PCR; TCRdb stores in-frame clones only, minus some. Here the sample spans roughly 99,000 clones, roughly three quarters being singletons. Sequenced material: PBMCs. These receptor sequences come from a man between 18 and 29 years old in good health and CMV-seronegative.

Only one count was recorded for this clone. V is TRBV7-3 and J is TRBJ2-2; TRBD1 matches 8 bases. Trimming took 1 base from V and 0 from J; bases not matched to a gene: 1. This CDR3 is 16 amino acids long. The V gene's germline CDR1 is SGHTA and CDR2 FQGTGA. The CDR3 DNA follows: TGTGCCAGCAGCTTAATGACAGGGGCGAACACCGGGGAGCTGTTTTTT. Its translation is CASSLMTGANTGELFF.

Only one count was recorded for this clone. The chain employs TRBV7-2 and TRBJ1-3, with 8 bases that match TRBD1. CDR1 and CDR2 (germline): SGHTA, FQGNSA. CDR3 length: 17 amino acids. Trimming removed 4 bases from V and 8 bases from J; junction bases left unmatched: 16. The CDR3 sequence: CASSSDPRDRLAHTIYF. The CDR3 bases are TGTGCCAGCAGCTCTGACCCCCGGGACAGGCTCGCGCACACCATATATTTT.

The rearrangement links TRBV29-1 to TRBJ1-5, with D possibly being TRBD1 (6 bases). The CDR3 spans 14 residues. Germline CDR1 and CDR2: SQVTM and ANQGSEA. V lost 5 bases and J 0 bases, leaving 11 bases between the germline ends. The CDR3 sequence: CSVWDNYSNQPQHF. CDR3 bases: TGCAGCGTTTGGGACAACTATAGCAATCAGCCCCAGCATTTT.

V and J are TRBV6-6 and TRBJ1-5, with 7 bases lining up with TRBD1. Germline values: CDR1 MNHNY, CDR2 SVGAGI (reference sequence). V lost 7 bases, J lost 0 bases, and 6 bases stayed unmatched. The CDR3 loop spans 15 amino acids. Written as DNA, the CDR3 is TGTGCCAGCAATTCGGGACAGTATAGCAATCAGCCCCAGCATTTT. It specifies CASNSGQYSNQPQHF.

This clone was detected a few times. The V gene is TRBV7-8, the J gene TRBJ2-1, with D tentatively TRBD1 (5 bases). Germline V gives CDR1 SGHVS, CDR2 FQNEAQ. V lost 5 bases and J 6 bases, leaving 17 bases between the germline ends. This CDR3 spans 15 amino acids. The CDR3 is CASSPPRRVGNEQFF. In nucleotides, the CDR3 is TGTGCCAGCAGCCCTCCCCGCAGGGTTGGCAATGAGCAGTTCTTC.

The chain couples TRBV10-1 to TRBJ2-1, with D perhaps matching TRBD2 (5 bases). This CDR3 comprises 17 residues. Trimming took 0 bases from V and 6 from J, leaving 18 bases between them. Germline CDR1 and CDR2: WNHNN and SYGVQD (reference sequence). This chain's CDR3 is CASSESTWKEVRNEQFF. The CDR3 coding sequence is TGCGCCAGCAGTGAGTCGACGTGGAAGGAGGTACGCAATGAGCAGTTCTTC.

The J gene is TRBJ1-5, the V gene TRBV4-1, with D tentatively TRBD1 (6 bases). From germline, CDR1 is MGHRA and CDR2 YSYEKL. The germline V and J ends were trimmed by 4 bases and 5 bases, with 15 bases remaining between them. CDR3 size: 15 residues. The CDR3 DNA follows: TGCGCCAGCAGCCTAATCCCGGGGGGCCATCAGCCCCAGCATTTT. Translation gives CASSLIPGGHQPQHF.

CDR3 in DNA: TGTGCCAGCTCACCACTACTAGCGGGGGGGCGACTTGGCGAGACCCAGTACTTC. Translating gives CASSPLLAGGRLGETQYF. This chain connects TRBV18 to TRBJ2-5; 13 bases are shared with TRBD2. CDR1 and CDR2 (germline): KGHSH, LQKENI. This CDR3 has 18 residues. J was trimmed by 5 bases and V by 1 base; bases with no gene match: 10.

V and J are TRBV6-5 and TRBJ2-1; 10 bases match TRBD2. The CDR3 is 13 amino acids. Germline V gene data show CDR1 as MNHEY and CDR2 as SVGAGI. The V gene end was trimmed by 10 bases and the J gene end by 7 bases; junction bases not matched to a gene: 7. The CDR3 DNA sequence: TGTGCCACCCGACTAGCGGGTGGAAATGAGCAGTTCTTC. Protein product: CATRLAGGNEQFF.

The V call is TRBV28, the J call TRBJ2-7, with 7 nucleotides matching TRBD1. J lost 2 bases, V lost 4 bases, and 2 bases had no gene match. Germline V gene data show CDR1 as MDHEN and CDR2 as SYDVKM. The CDR3 consists of 13 residues. CDR3 coding DNA: TGTGCCAGCAGTTGGACAGGAACCTACGAGCAGTACTTC. It encodes CASSWTGTYEQYF.

This chain uses TRBV15 with TRBJ2-7; D not resolved. The CDR3 is 14 residues long. Per germline, CDR1 LNHNV and CDR2 YYDKDF (reference sequence). Trimming shortened V by 8 bases and J by 3 bases, and 17 bases separated the two germline ends. CDR3 in DNA: TGTGCCACCCCCGTTTGGCGACACCACTACGAGCAGTACTTC. This codes for CATPVWRHHYEQYF.

In the case of this clone: One end of the junction is discordant with germline, which a read error may explain. The rearrangement links TRBV7-2 to TRBJ2-7, with 9 positions matching TRBD1. Germline loops: CDR1 SGHTA, CDR2 FQGNSA. This CDR3 is built from 13 residues. The DNA of the CDR3 is TGTGCCAGCAGCTTCACAGGGGGCTACGAGCAGTGCTTC. This sequence encodes CASSFTGGYEQCF. Variable domain in full (rest from reference TRBV7-2 and TRBJ2-7): GAGVSQSPSNKVTEKGKDVELRCDPISGHTALYWYRQSLGQGLEFLIYFQGNSAPDKSGLPSDRFSAERTGGSVSTLTIQRTQQEDSAVYLCASSFTGGYEQCFGPGTRLTVT.

The rearrangement joins TRBV18 to TRBJ2-2; 7 bases line up with TRBD2. CDR3 size: 15 residues. With 4 bases clipped from V and 8 bases from J, the junction kept 10 bases outside the gene matches. Germline CDR1 reads KGHSH; CDR2 reads LQKENI. The CDR3 DNA sequence: TGTGCCAGCTCACTGTCTAGCGGACCTGCAGGGGAGCTGTTTTTT. Its translation is CASSLSSGPAGELFF.

This clone was found a few times. The rearrangement uses TRBV4-3 and TRBJ1-6; TRBD1 matches 8 bases. This CDR3 spans 17 amino acids. J was trimmed by 11 bases and V by 0 bases; bases with no gene match: 12. Germline-derived CDR1 and CDR2 are LGHNA and YSLEER. For the CDR3, the DNA is TGCGCCAGCAGCCAAGATCGGTCCAGGGGGCGTTTGACACCCCTCCACTTT. Translating gives CASSQDRSRGRLTPLHF.

The chain couples TRBV19 to TRBJ2-5; TRBD1 agrees at 10 bases. Looked up from germline, CDR1 is LNHDA and CDR2 is SQIVND (reference sequence). This CDR3 is built from 15 residues. V shed 5 bases, J shed 4 bases, and the junction held 7 bases outside the gene matches. The DNA of the CDR3 is TGTGCCAGTAGTCCCTGGGACAGGGGCACAGAGACCCAGTACTTC. Translated: CASSPWDRGTETQYF.

This rearrangement joins TRBV4-1 to TRBJ1-2; the match to TRBD1 covers 7 bases. J was trimmed by 1 base and V by 1 base; bases with no gene match: 3. This CDR3 contains 15 residues. Germline V lookup: CDR1 MGHRA, CDR2 YSYEKL. The CDR3 DNA reads TGCGCCAGCAGCCAAGGACAGGGCTATAACTATGGCTACACCTTC. It codes for CASSQGQGYNYGYTF.

This rearrangement joins TRBV28 to TRBJ1-4; possibly TRBD1 for D (5 bases). Trimming removed 2 bases at V and 4 bases at J, with 11 bases between. The length of the CDR3 is 15 residues. CDR1 MDHEN and CDR2 SYDVKM come from the germline V gene. The CDR3 DNA follows: TGTGCCAGCAGTTTAGGAGGGGTTAGTAATGAAAAACTGTTTTTT. This translates into CASSLGGVSNEKLFF. Looking up the rest from reference TRBV28 and TRBJ1-4 gives the full variable domain: DVKVTQSSRYLVKRTGEKVFLECVQDMDHENMFWYRQDPGLGLRLIYFSYDVKMKEKGDIPEGYSVSREKKERFSLILESASTNQTSMYLCASSLGGVSNEKLFFGSGTQLSVL.

The genes are TRBV7-2 and TRBJ1-5, with D unclear. V lost 3 bases and J lost 8, with 5 bases in between. The CDR3 sequence is 11 residues long. Germline V gives CDR1 SGHTA, CDR2 FQGNSA. CDR3 in amino acids: CASSFGEPQHF. The CDR3 nucleotides are TGTGCCAGCAGCTTTGGAGAGCCCCAGCATTTT.

This clone was picked up a small number of times. This chain uses TRBV5-1 with TRBJ1-1; D unclear. V lost 4 bases and J lost 0, with 13 bases in between. The CDR3 covers 15 residues. CDR1 and CDR2 from the germline V gene are SGHRS and YFSETQ. The CDR3: CASSPLTGMNTEAFF. The CDR3 DNA reads as TGCGCCAGCAGCCCCCTTACCGGGATGAACACTGAAGCTTTCTTT.

This clone has a single count. V usage is TRBV18 and J usage is TRBJ1-1; D might be TRBD1 (5 bases). Germline CDR1 KGHSH, CDR2 LQKENI. Between the trimmed V and J ends, which lost 2 bases and 3 bases, there was a span of 10 bases. The CDR3 sequence is 14 residues long. The DNA for the CDR3 is TGTGCCAGCTCACCAAGTCAGACAGACACTGAAGCTTTCTTT. This gives the protein CASSPSQTDTEAFF.

CDR3 nucleotide sequence: TGTGCCAGCAGTTACCGACAGGGGGCAAGAGATGGCTACACCTTC. Its translation is CASSYRQGARDGYTF. V usage is TRBV6-5 and J usage is TRBJ1-2; TRBD1 agrees at 10 bases. This CDR3 region has 15 residues. Germline CDR1 MNHEY, CDR2 SVGAGI. The junction had 6 bases not matched to a gene; V was cut back by 2 bases and J by 6 bases.

The rearrangement links TRBV7-2 to TRBJ1-5; D is uncertain. This CDR3 is built from 12 residues. Germline V lookup: CDR1 SGHTA, CDR2 FQGNSA. V was shortened by 5 bases and J by 4 bases, with 6 bases between the two germline ends. CDR3 in amino acids: CASSPLNQPQHF. For the CDR3, the DNA is TGTGCCAGCAGCCCCCTTAATCAGCCCCAGCATTTT.

CDR3 sequence: CASSPRAGSYEQYF. CDR3 DNA: TGTGCCAGCAGCCCCAGGGCGGGGTCCTACGAGCAGTACTTC. The rearrangement joins TRBV5-8 to TRBJ2-7, with a weak D call TRBD2 (6 bases). CDR3 length: 14 residues. Trimming took 4 bases from V and 1 from J, leaving 12 bases between them. Germline V gene data show CDR1 as SGHTS and CDR2 as YDEGEE. The variable domain in full, with the rest retrieved from reference TRBV5-8 and TRBJ2-7, is EAGVTQSPTHLIKTRGQQATLRCSPISGHTSVYWYQQALGLGLQFLLWYDEGEERNRGNFPPRFSGRQFPNYSSELNVNALELEDSALYLCASSPRAGSYEQYFGPGTRLTVT.

The rearrangement uses TRBV18 and TRBJ1-5; D is possibly TRBD1 (5 bases). This CDR3 comprises 13 residues. The V and J ends lost 0 bases and 7 bases respectively, with 7 bases between them. The germline gives CDR1 KGHSH, CDR2 LQKENI. CDR3 amino acids: CASSPPTGQPQHF. CDR3 bases: TGTGCCAGCTCACCACCCACAGGCCAGCCCCAGCATTTT.